Listed here are 25 T cell receptor beta chains from one sample, sequenced in a study of blood T cell repertoires in COVID-19 (dated by TCRdb to the early 2020s). Receptor amplification or capture employed the immunoSEQ multiplex PCR assay. TCRdb took over this immuneACCESS table, retaining in-frame rearrangements with V and J assigned. Such tables are incomplete; in checked studies, under half of the missing clones stem from an unresolved V gene, and the remainder is unexplained. The sample profile shows 84,000 or so clones; 75% to 80% of them were found once. The ten largest clones take up more than 6% of the sample. The material sequenced was peripheral blood. These receptors came from a man between 65 and 85 years old with COVID-19, enrolled during active disease.

The chain recombines TRBV3-1 (or the pseudogene TRBV3-2) with TRBJ2-7, with D possibly TRBD1 on 5 matching bases. Trimming removed 1 base at V and 4 bases at J, with 11 bases between. The CDR3 is 14 amino acids. Germline V CDR1 and CDR2: LGHDT, YNNKEL (reference sequence). CDR3 sequence: CASSQGRALYEQYF. DNA for the CDR3: TGTGCCAGCAGCCAAGGCAGGGCTCTTTACGAGCAGTACTTC.

As to this clone: Different DNA sequences within this sample yield the same CDR3. The chain couples TRBV5-4 to TRBJ1-2; perhaps TRBD1 as D (5 bases). Germline values: CDR1 SGHNT, CDR2 YYREEE (reference sequence). Between the trimmed V and J ends, which lost 4 bases and 4 bases, there was a span of 8 bases. The CDR3 is made up of 12 amino acids. The CDR3 loop reads CASSRDSYGYTF. In DNA, the CDR3 is TGTGCCAGCAGCCGTGACAGCTATGGCTACACCTTC.

This clone was found once. The V call is TRBV10-3, the J call TRBJ1-5; TRBD1 is a possible D gene (5 bases). The CDR3 runs 13 residues. Germline CDR1 reads ENHRY; CDR2 reads SYGVKD. V lost 10 bases and J 1 base, leaving 11 bases between the germline ends. CDR3 sequence reads: CASRAGSNQPQHF. CDR3 DNA: TGTGCCAGCAGGGCGGGCAGCAATCAGCCCCAGCATTTT.

In its sample, this clone was seen a few times. The V gene is TRBV10-3, the J gene TRBJ2-1; 10 positions match TRBD2. The CDR3 is 19 amino acids. Germline lookup yields CDR1 ENHRY and CDR2 SYGVKD. Trimming removed 7 bases from V and 3 bases from J; junction bases left unmatched: 18. The CDR3 DNA sequence: TGTGCCATCACCCCAGCAGAGCGGGAGGGCCAAGGCTACTACAATGAGCAGTTCTTC. Translation gives CAITPAEREGQGYYNEQFF.

The rearrangement uses TRBV5-1 and TRBJ2-1; 8 bases are shared with TRBD2. Germline loops: CDR1 SGHRS, CDR2 YFSETQ. Germline trimming cut 0 bases from V and 3 bases from J; bases unmatched to any gene: 2. The CDR3 spans 15 residues. This CDR3 reads CASSLEAGDYNEQFF. The DNA of the CDR3 is TGCGCCAGCAGCTTGGAAGCGGGGGACTACAATGAGCAGTTCTTC.

The rearrangement links TRBV19 to TRBJ2-5, with 7 bases identical to TRBD2. V dropped 5 bases and J dropped 4; count of bases not matched to a gene: 7. CDR3 length: 14 amino acids. Germline loops: CDR1 LNHDA, CDR2 SQIVND (reference sequence). As DNA, the CDR3 is TGTGCCAGTAGTGACGGGAGGCAGGGAGAGACCCAGTACTTC. This sequence encodes CASSDGRQGETQYF.

The gene calls are TRBV24-1 and TRBJ1-1, with 9 bases matching TRBD1. Germline V gene lookup returns CDR1 KGHDR and CDR2 SFDVKD. The CDR3 runs 14 residues. Unmatched junction bases numbered 4, after V lost 3 bases and J lost 6 bases. CDR3 in DNA: TGTGCCACCAGTGATCCCGGGACAGGGCCTGAAGCTTTCTTT. Translation: CATSDPGTGPEAFF.

This clone was seen only a few times. The CDR3 spells CASSLGDTFSGNTIYF. CDR3 bases: TGTGCCAGCAGCTTGGGGGACACCTTCTCTGGAAACACCATATATTTT. The chain has TRBV5-8 and TRBJ1-3, with a tentative D call TRBD1 (6 bases). There are 16 residues in the CDR3. The germline CDR1 and CDR2 sequences are SGHTS and YDEGEE. With 0 bases removed from V and 0 bases from J, the gap between germline ends came to 10 bases.

V gene TRBV19 combines with J gene TRBJ2-1; D is possibly TRBD1 (6 bases). The length of the CDR3 is 14 residues. The V gene's germline CDR1 is LNHDA and CDR2 SQIVND (reference sequence). V was pared by 3 bases and J by 8 bases, with 14 bases between. The CDR3 protein is CASSIARGLYEQFF. In DNA form, the CDR3 reads TGTGCCAGTAGTATCGCCAGGGGCTTATATGAGCAGTTCTTC.

This chain uses TRBV15 with TRBJ2-1; 15 bases align to TRBD2. Trimming took 0 bases from V and 5 from J; bases not matched to a gene: 11. CDR1 LNHNV and CDR2 YYDKDF come from the germline V gene (reference sequence). The CDR3 has 20 amino acids. DNA of the CDR3: TGTGCCACCAGCAGAGATTCGTCCGCAGGGACTAGCGGGAGGAACAATGAGCAGTTCTTC. Its protein is CATSRDSSAGTSGRNNEQFF. Variable domain in full (rest from reference TRBV15 and TRBJ2-1): DAMVIQNPRYQVTQFGKPVTLSCSQTLNHNVMYWYQQKSSQAPKLLFHYYDKDFNNEADTPDNFQSRRPNTSFCFLDIRSPGLGDTAMYLCATSRDSSAGTSGRNNEQFFGPGTRLTVL.

The genes are TRBV9 and TRBJ2-3; tentative D call: TRBD2 (5 bases). Germline assignment: CDR1 SGDLS and CDR2 YYNGEE. CDR3 length: 13 amino acids. The V and J ends lost 3 bases and 7 bases respectively, with 12 bases between them. The CDR3 is CASSDPGGYTQYF. In DNA, the CDR3 is TGTGCCAGCAGCGATCCCGGCGGGTATACGCAGTATTTT.

V and J are TRBV5-4 and TRBJ1-2, with D possibly being TRBD1 (6 bases). From germline, CDR1 is SGHNT and CDR2 YYREEE (reference sequence). The CDR3 contains 15 residues. V was clipped by 4 bases and J by 8 bases, with 21 bases between them. The CDR3, as DNA: TGTGCCAGCAGCCCCCCAGGGGCAGGGGCCCTAGGCTACACCTTC. This encodes CASSPPGAGALGYTF.

The chain uses TRBV7-2 and TRBJ1-1, with D maybe TRBD1 (5 bases). V was shortened by 1 base and J by 10 bases, with 13 bases between the two germline ends. The CDR3 runs to 13 residues. Germline CDR1 and CDR2: SGHTA and FQGNSA. In nucleotides, the CDR3 is TGTGCCAGCAGCTTAGGGTGGGGGGTAAGAGCTTTCTTT. This codes for CASSLGWGVRAFF.

This CDR3 reads CATITGAPSYNEQFF. The CDR3 region has the DNA TGTGCCACCATCACAGGGGCACCCTCCTACAATGAGCAGTTCTTC. The chain employs TRBV7-8 and TRBJ2-1, with TRBD1 matching over 7 bases. The germline CDR1 and CDR2 sequences are SGHVS and FQNEAQ. The ends lost 10 bases at V and 0 bases at J; junction bases unmatched: 9. The CDR3 has 15 residues.

CDR3 residues: CASSEQGTSGANVLTF. The DNA of the CDR3 is TGTGCCAGCAGCGAACAGGGTACCTCTGGGGCCAACGTCCTGACTTTC. The chain is built from TRBV5-5 and TRBJ2-6, with D maybe TRBD1 (6 bases). Germline V gene data show CDR1 as SGHKS and CDR2 as YYEKEE (reference sequence). Trimming took off 4 bases at V and 0 bases at J, with 11 bases between the two ends. The CDR3 runs to 16 residues.

Comments on this clone: Relative to the germline gene, one junction end is altered; a read error may explain this. V usage is TRBV27 and J usage is TRBJ1-5; D is undetermined. The CDR3 totals 14 residues. Germline values: CDR1 MNHEY, CDR2 SMNVEV (reference sequence). Here the CDR3 DNA reads TGTGCCACCAGTAAAGCTTATAGCAATCAGCCCCAGCATTTT. Encoded protein: CATSKAYSNQPQHF.

V usage is TRBV7-6 and J usage is TRBJ1-3; 8 bases align to TRBD1. V dropped 4 bases and J dropped 0; count of bases not matched to a gene: 5. There are 16 residues in the CDR3. Looked up from germline, CDR1 is SGHVS and CDR2 is FNYEAQ. CDR3 sequence (DNA): TGTGCCAGCAGCTCCCGGACAGGGAGCTCTGGAAACACCATATATTTT. It specifies CASSSRTGSSGNTIYF.

The CDR3 DNA is TGCGCCAGCAGCCTGTTAGGGGACAGGGGAAGGGAGACCCAGTACTTC. Protein: CASSLLGDRGRETQYF. This chain joins TRBV5-1 and TRBJ2-5; 10 bases are shared with TRBD1. The CDR3 loop spans 16 amino acids. V lost 4 bases, J lost 5 bases, and 11 bases stayed unmatched. CDR1 is SGHRS, CDR2 YFSETQ, per germline.

The chain recombines TRBV5-6 with TRBJ1-5; D gene ambiguous. This CDR3 contains 12 residues. V was shortened by 4 bases and J by 3 bases, with 5 bases between the two germline ends. The germline V gene encodes CDR1 SGHDT and CDR2 YYEEEE. CDR3 protein: CASSAHNQPQHF. For the CDR3, the DNA is TGTGCCAGCAGCGCACACAATCAGCCCCAGCATTTT.

In nucleotides, the CDR3 is TGCGCCAGCAGTGAGTTGGGGGGGCGGAAGGACGAGCAGTACTTC. Encoded protein: CASSELGGRKDEQYF. This sequence joins TRBV10-1 and TRBJ2-7; D is possibly TRBD2 (7 bases). CDR3 size: 15 residues. Trimming stripped 1 base from V and 5 bases from J, with 15 bases between. The germline V gene encodes CDR1 WNHNN and CDR2 SYGVQD (reference sequence).

The rearrangement joins TRBV6-5 to TRBJ1-3, with D uncertain. Per the germline V gene, CDR1 is MNHEY and CDR2 is SVGAGI. Between the trimmed V and J ends, which lost 6 bases and 0 bases, there was a span of 9 bases. The CDR3 is 14 residues long. DNA of the CDR3: TGTGCCAGCAGCAGAGGCGCCTCTGGAAACACCATATATTTT. As protein: CASSRGASGNTIYF.

The J gene is TRBJ2-7, the V gene TRBV15; D might be TRBD2 (5 bases). Trimming shortened V by 1 base and J by 2 bases, and 15 bases separated the two germline ends. Germline V gives CDR1 LNHNV, CDR2 YYDKDF (reference sequence). The CDR3 runs to 16 residues. The CDR3 nucleotides read TGTGCCACCAGCAGAGCCGGGGTAGCGAACACCTACGAGCAGTACTTC. Amino acids: CATSRAGVANTYEQYF.

This chain connects TRBV30 to TRBJ1-2; no clear D gene. Germline CDR1 is GTSNPN and CDR2 is SVGIG (reference sequence). The V and J ends lost 0 bases and 8 bases respectively, with 7 bases between them. This CDR3 has 11 residues. DNA of the CDR3: TGTGCCTGGAGTGTACTGTCGGGCTACACCTTC. Translating it yields CAWSVLSGYTF. Full variable domain (missing parts from reference TRBV30 and TRBJ1-2): SQTIHQWPATLVQPVGSPLSLECTVEGTSNPNLYWYRQAAGRGLQLLFYSVGIGQISSEVPQNLSASRPQDRQFILSSKKLLLSDSGFYLCAWSVLSGYTFGSGTRLTVV.

The CDR3 is CAISRTGEQNNEQFF. In DNA, the CDR3 is TGTGCCATCAGTCGGACGGGGGAACAAAACAATGAGCAGTTCTTC. This chain uses TRBV10-3 with TRBJ2-1, with D maybe TRBD2 (6 bases). CDR3 length: 15 residues. Per germline, CDR1 ENHRY and CDR2 SYGVKD. V was cut by 5 bases and J by 5 bases, with 16 bases left in between.

This clone showed up just a few times. In DNA form, the CDR3 reads TGTGCCACCAGCAGAATTGCCAGGGCCAACACTGAAGCTTTCTTT. Encoded protein: CATSRIARANTEAFF. The chain couples TRBV15 to TRBJ1-1; TRBD1 is a possible D gene (5 bases). Germline CDR1 reads LNHNV; CDR2 reads YYDKDF (reference sequence). The CDR3 is made up of 15 amino acids. Trimming pared 2 bases from V and 2 bases from J, leaving 12 bases between.